This T cell receptor (beta chain) is from a study of blood T cell repertoires in COVID-19. Study-wide context: The study drew acute and convalescent COVID-19 samples from the United States, Italy and Spain.

Here immunoSEQ multiplex PCR was the method, and the copy in TCRdb shows in-frame clones only, minus some. The sample lists tens of thousands of clones, roughly 84% seen once, with 1.5% to 2% in the top ten. The V gene end was trimmed by 4 bases and the J gene end by 8 bases; junction bases not matched to a gene: 10. The V gene's germline CDR1 is MNHEY and CDR2 SVGEGT. This CDR3 spans 15 amino acids. The chain carries TRBV6-2 or TRBV6-3 and TRBJ1-2, with TRBD1 identical over 10 bases. The source of this sequence is a man between 45 and 60 years old with acute or convalescent COVID-19. The sequencing input was peripheral blood. This CDR3 reads CASSSPGQGEKGYTF. For the CDR3, the DNA is TGTGCCAGCAGTTCACCTGGACAGGGGGAGAAAGGCTACACCTTC.